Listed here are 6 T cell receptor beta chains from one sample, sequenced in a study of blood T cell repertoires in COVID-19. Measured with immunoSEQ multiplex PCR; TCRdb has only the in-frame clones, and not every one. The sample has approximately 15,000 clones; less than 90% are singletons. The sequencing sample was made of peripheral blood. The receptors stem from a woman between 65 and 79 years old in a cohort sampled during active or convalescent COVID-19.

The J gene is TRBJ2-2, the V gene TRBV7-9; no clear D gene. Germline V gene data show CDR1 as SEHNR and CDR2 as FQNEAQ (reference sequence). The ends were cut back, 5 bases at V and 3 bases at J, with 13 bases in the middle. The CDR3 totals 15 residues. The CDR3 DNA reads TGTGCCAGCAGCCCCGGTCCAATTTACACCGGGGAGCTGTTTTTT. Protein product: CASSPGPIYTGELFF.

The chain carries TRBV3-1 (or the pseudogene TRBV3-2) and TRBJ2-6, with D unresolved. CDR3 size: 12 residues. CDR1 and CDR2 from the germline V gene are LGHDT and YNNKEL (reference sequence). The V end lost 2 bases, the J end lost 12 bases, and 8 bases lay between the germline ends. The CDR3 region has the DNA TGTGCCAGCAGCCAAAATACTCCCGTCCTGACTTTC. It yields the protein CASSQNTPVLTF.

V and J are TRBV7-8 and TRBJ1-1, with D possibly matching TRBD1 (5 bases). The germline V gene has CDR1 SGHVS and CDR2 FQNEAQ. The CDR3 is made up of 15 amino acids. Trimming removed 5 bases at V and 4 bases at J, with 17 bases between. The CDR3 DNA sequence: TGTGCCAGCAGCCAATCTGGGGCCCGTGGCACTGAAGCTTTCTTT. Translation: CASSQSGARGTEAFF.

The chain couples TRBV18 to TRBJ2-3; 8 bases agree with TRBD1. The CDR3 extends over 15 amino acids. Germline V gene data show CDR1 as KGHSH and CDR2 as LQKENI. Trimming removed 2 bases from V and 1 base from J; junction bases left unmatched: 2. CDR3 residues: CASSPGQGGTDTQYF. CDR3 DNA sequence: TGTGCCAGCTCACCAGGACAGGGCGGCACAGATACGCAGTATTTT.

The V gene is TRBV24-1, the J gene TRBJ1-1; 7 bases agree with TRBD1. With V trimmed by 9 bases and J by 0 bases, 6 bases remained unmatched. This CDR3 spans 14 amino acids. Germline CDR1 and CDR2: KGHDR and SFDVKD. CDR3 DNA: TGTGCCACCTCTGGGACAGTTATGAACACTGAAGCTTTCTTT. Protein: CATSGTVMNTEAFF.

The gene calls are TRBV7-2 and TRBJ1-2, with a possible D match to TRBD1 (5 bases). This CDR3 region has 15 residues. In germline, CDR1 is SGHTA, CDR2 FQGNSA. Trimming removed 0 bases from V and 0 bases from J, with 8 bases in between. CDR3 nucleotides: TGTGCCAGCAGCTTAGCTGGGGGGGCTAACTATGGCTACACCTTC. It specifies CASSLAGGANYGYTF.